The T cell receptor (beta chain) described here comes from a study of shared clonotypes between healthy human individuals (TCRdb year 2020). Context from the whole study: A couple of women and a few men aged 18 to 49 years were included in the cohort. For each donor, three plates each were used for CD4 naive and CD4 memory, two plates were used for CD8 naive, and one plate was used for CD8 memory. Blood TCR repertoires of about five healthy adults were deeply sequenced to estimate repertoire size and the extent of clonotype sharing between individuals. Different laboratories and diverse techniques were used to prepare libraries and sequence TCR repertoires, to increase sequencing depth and limit assay-specific biases. Between about 0.8 and 9 billion PBMCs per donor were obtained by leukapheresis. Overall results and qualifications from the work: Across four donors, around 5.4% of naive CD4, roughly 3.4% of naive CD8, 2.3% of memory CD4, and approximately 0.42% of memory CD8 clonotypes were shared. Based on pairwise subsampling, the degree of clonotype sharing among donors was expected to be affected by sequencing depth. Compared with non-shared clonotypes, the clonotypes found in all four sorted-subset donors had higher generation probabilities. Estimated clonotype richness was generally larger for naive than for memory subsets. Sampling was restricted to blood, and TCR repertoires in tissue are likely to differ from TCR repertoires in blood. The genetic and exposure-history diversity represented was limited by the small number of donors. Incomplete sequencing was indicated by rarefaction of sorted-subset datasets, despite the large sequencing depth.

The donors were healthy, HIV-negative adults who had no recently reported acute infections or vaccinations. Every donor was a Caucasian adult residing in Nashville, Tennessee, USA. CD4+ T cells were enriched by magnetic negative selection, after which naive cells were positively selected on CD45RA and the negative fraction was taken as the memory subset. Blood was collected by leukapheresis, and PBMCs were isolated by Ficoll-Histopaque density gradient centrifugation and then cryopreserved in liquid nitrogen vapor phase. Purity and quantity of every magnetically sorted T cell population were checked by analytical flow cytometry. Genomic DNA was isolated from each sorted fraction and quantified by UV absorbance on a Nanodrop 2000c. Comments on this clone: Its antigen is currently not known. No base qualities exist here, and no much larger clone lies one base off it.

TCR CDR3 regions were amplified from genomic DNA by multiplex PCR using the deep immunoSEQ assay. Genomic DNA extracted from each cell subset was distributed evenly over all wells of several immunoSEQ 96-well plates, and each plate served as one replicate. For sorted subsets, roughly 200 ng of genomic DNA, equivalent to 25,000 to 35,000 T cell genomes, went into each replicate PCR. The purified libraries were quantified using a Qubit 3.0 fluorometer, sized with a Bioanalyzer 2100, and then quantified again using the KAPA Library Quantification kit. A separate single-read 150-cycle Illumina NextSeq 550 flow cell was used to sequence each immunoSEQ 96-well plate. As for how the authors treated the data: Because only junctional sequences without quality scores were contained in the immunoSEQ output, filtering matching that applied to full-length reads could not be performed. Sequences were annotated with PyIR, a Python wrapper for IgBLAST v1.9, using IMGT germline references to assign V/J genes and CDR3. Reads were removed for weak V/J assignments (E-value above 1e-6), missing CDR3, stop codons, out-of-frame junctions, or ambiguous translated residues. V3J clonotypes were defined as sequences sharing an identical inferred V gene, J gene, and CDR3 amino acid sequence. Percentage overlap between repertoires was computed as shared unique clonotypes divided by the size of the smaller repertoire. Three approaches were used to assess repertoire richness: RTK rarefaction, the Chao1 estimator, and Recon v2.1 estimates of unobserved clonotypes. Generation probabilities for all TCRbeta clonotypes obtained by the gDNA method from a handful of donors were computed using OLGA. Sourced from immuneACCESS, this table was stored by TCRdb with only in-frame sequences that have V and J called. A share of the clones is absent; for the studies checked, an unresolved V gene accounts for under half, and the remainder has no known explanation. The DNA gave D and trimming, while V, J and clone size come from that table. This sample holds more than 2 million clones; roughly 95% were observed only once. Approximately 0.13% of the sample is held by the ten biggest clonotypes.

The CDR1 and CDR2 encoded by the germline V gene are SQVTM and ANQGSEA. From cysteine to phenylalanine, the CDR3 is 15 amino acids long. Here the CDR3 DNA is all that survives: 45 bases in frame from base 1. V loses 4 bases of germline sequence and J loses 1 base, and the interval between the two ends is 16 bases. Sequencing was done on a sample of naive CD4+ T cells sorted from blood. The cell subset or site label on this specimen signifies: CD45RA+ positively selected. The V gene is TRBV29-1 and the J gene is TRBJ1-1, with a weak D call of TRBD1 (5 bases match). The clonotype comes from a man aged 18 to 29 in good health. The DNA sequence is given as TGCAGCGTTGGAGGGGCACCGGGGCCGAACACTGAAGCTTTCTTT. Its protein reads: CSVGGAPGPNTEAFF.